These T cell receptor beta chains were read from a single sample in a study of blood T cell repertoires in COVID-19. Method: immunoSEQ multiplex PCR; TCRdb's copy keeps in-frame clones and lacks some. The sample lists roughly 200,000 clones, nearly 90% seen once, with around 4% in the top ten. Sequencing input: PBMCs or T cells enriched from blood (not recorded which). The source is a woman under 40 with acute COVID-19. The CDR3 runs from the conserved cysteine through the conserved F or W. D genes are given only for firm matches. Expanded clones are given a class, and other clones once, few, many or no size at all.

len,v_gene,d_gene,j_gene,abundance,CDR3aa,CDR3nt
15,TRBV7-9,NA,TRBJ2-6,NA,CASSGNRVLANVLTF,TGTGCCAGCAGCGGGAACAGGGTCCTAGCCAACGTCCTGACTTTC
17,TRBV5-5,NA,TRBJ1-2,once,CASSPEREVIANYGYTF,TGTGCCAGCAGCCCGGAACGGGAAGTAATAGCTAACTATGGCTACACCTTC
13,TRBV25-1,NA,TRBJ2-2,medium-sized,CATSIRGPGELFF,TGTGCCACTTCGATCAGGGGTCCCGGGGAGCTGTTTTTT
14,TRBV3-1/TRBV3-2,TRBD1,TRBJ1-2,NA,CASSPRGGGAGYTF,TGTGCCAGCAGCCCTCGTGGAGGGGGCGCTGGCTACACCTTC
15,TRBV27,TRBD1,TRBJ1-2,NA,CASSFAGGDYYGYTF,TGTGCCAGCAGCTTCGCAGGGGGAGATTACTATGGCTACACCTTC
15,TRBV19,NA,TRBJ2-2,NA,CASSMSPPFAGELFF,TGTGCCAGTAGTATGAGCCCCCCCTTTGCCGGGGAGCTGTTTTTT
14,TRBV19,NA,TRBJ1-1,NA,CASSITNRDTEAFF,TGTGCCAGTAGTATAACCAACAGGGACACTGAAGCTTTCTTT
13,TRBV7-6,TRBD1,TRBJ1-2,NA,CASSPGTAYGYTF,TGTGCCAGCAGCCCCGGGACAGCCTATGGCTACACCTTC
12,TRBV28,TRBD1,TRBJ1-1,NA,CASSDRAYEAFF,TGTGCCAGCAGCGACAGGGCCTATGAAGCTTTCTTT
15,TRBV9,NA,TRBJ1-6,NA,CASSVGSQGISPLHF,TGTGCCAGCAGCGTAGGTTCGCAGGGAATTTCACCCCTCCACTTT
15,TRBV18,TRBD1,TRBJ2-7,NA,CASSPQGQGLYEQYF,TGTGCCAGCTCACCACAAGGACAGGGACTCTACGAGCAGTACTTC
14,TRBV30,TRBD1,TRBJ2-7,NA,CAWSGGTGAYEQYF,TGTGCCTGGAGTGGCGGGACAGGGGCCTACGAGCAGTACTTC
13,TRBV30,NA,TRBJ1-2,NA,CAWRAHTGYGYTF,TGTGCCTGGAGGGCCCATACGGGGTATGGCTACACCTTC